The 10 T cell receptor beta chains given below trace back to one sample, sequenced in a study of T-cell reconstitution after alpha-beta-depleted transplantation in children. A library of TCRbeta sequences, prepared with unique molecular identifiers, was generated. TCRdb reanalysed the PCR reads using MiXCR and keeps one entry per CDR3 protein. The repertoire holds 200,000 to 250,000 distinct CDR3 sequences, with roughly 10% as singletons. Sequences were derived from PBMCs from the stem cell graft donor, sampled from the stem cell graft. Source of these receptors: a human donor who donated a stem cell graft to a child with acute lymphoblastic leukemia.

This clonotype was picked up many times. The chain is built from TRBV5-1 and TRBJ2-2, with a weak D call TRBD1 (6 bases). The CDR3 contains 15 residues. V was pared by 4 bases and J by 4 bases, with 14 bases between. The germline V gene encodes CDR1 SGHRS and CDR2 YFSETQ. The CDR3 DNA reads as TGCGCCAGCAGCGGACAGTCTTGGCCCACCGGGGAGCTGTTTTTT. It translates to CASSGQSWPTGELFF.

The table lists this clonotype with a few counts. This chain uses TRBV20-1 with TRBJ1-1; no clear D gene. This CDR3 has 12 residues. The germline V gene encodes CDR1 DFQATT and CDR2 SNEGSKA (reference sequence). With 3 bases removed from V and 5 bases from J, the gap between germline ends came to 10 bases. The CDR3 loop reads CSASPVRTEAFF. The DNA of the CDR3 is TGCAGTGCTAGCCCGGTGAGAACTGAAGCTTTCTTT.

This sequence joins TRBV27 and TRBJ1-5, with TRBD1 matching over 12 bases. Germline values: CDR1 MNHEY, CDR2 SMNVEV (reference sequence). CDR3 length: 17 residues. V was pared by 5 bases and J by 6 bases, with 11 bases of the junction left unmatched. CDR3 nucleotide sequence: TGTGCCAGCAGTCCGCCGGGACAGGGGGCGCGAGTTCAGCCCCAGCATTTT. Amino acid sequence: CASSPPGQGARVQPQHF.

This clonotype was recorded a few times. This chain connects TRBV3-1 to TRBJ2-1; D possibly corresponds to TRBD1 (6 bases). V lost 3 bases, J lost 7 bases, and 7 bases lay in between. CDR1 and CDR2 (germline): LGHDT, YNNKEL (reference sequence). This CDR3 is built from 12 residues. CDR3 sequence: CASSHRGNEQFF. The CDR3 nucleotides are TGTGCCAGCAGCCACAGGGGAAATGAGCAGTTCTTC.

This clonotype occurred many times. V is TRBV10-3 and J is TRBJ1-5, with D maybe TRBD1 (5 bases). V was shortened by 0 bases and J by 5 bases, with 20 bases between the two germline ends. Germline V gene data show CDR1 as ENHRY and CDR2 as SYGVKD. The CDR3 contains 18 residues. CDR3 residues: CAISESIIFLGEDQPQHF. The CDR3 DNA sequence: TGTGCCATCAGTGAGTCGATAATTTTCTTGGGGGAGGATCAGCCCCAGCATTTT.

The sample holds a few counts of this clonotype. The chain is built from TRBV5-1 and TRBJ2-1; 11 nucleotides match TRBD2. Trimming removed 3 bases from V and 0 bases from J; junction bases left unmatched: 2. The CDR3 has 16 residues. Per germline, CDR1 SGHRS and CDR2 YFSETQ. In nucleotides, the CDR3 is TGCGCCAGCAGCTCTAGCGGGGGGCTCTCCTACAATGAGCAGTTCTTC. This translates into CASSSSGGLSYNEQFF.

This clonotype has a count of ten or more. The chain is built from TRBV7-9 and TRBJ2-2; 7 bases map to TRBD1. Germline assignment: CDR1 SEHNR and CDR2 FQNEAQ (reference sequence). The V gene end was trimmed by 5 bases and the J gene end by 2 bases; junction bases not matched to a gene: 5. The CDR3 is 15 amino acids. This CDR3 reads CASSPGQLNTGELFF. The CDR3, as DNA: TGTGCCAGCAGCCCGGGACAGTTAAACACCGGGGAGCTGTTTTTT.

In this sample, this clonotype turned up a few times. The junction differs from germline at one of its ends, possibly a read error. The J gene is TRBJ2-5, the V gene TRBV7-2; D perhaps matches TRBD1 (6 bases). The CDR3 spans 15 residues. Germline values: CDR1 SGHTA, CDR2 FQGNSA. The CDR3 loop reads CASNLQGMGEETQYF. The CDR3 coding sequence is TGTGCCAGCAACTTACAGGGAATGGGTGAAGAGACCCAGTACTTC.

This clonotype occurred a few times. The chain has TRBV29-1 and TRBJ2-1, with 9 positions matching TRBD2. V was clipped by 7 bases and J by 10 bases; unmatched bases: 14. This CDR3 spans 14 amino acids. Germline V gives CDR1 SQVTM, CDR2 ANQGSEA. The CDR3 protein is CSAHQGLAGLEQFF. The CDR3 DNA is TGCAGCGCCCACCAAGGGCTAGCGGGGTTAGAGCAGTTCTTC.

In this sample, this clonotype turned up a few times. The V call is TRBV25-1, the J call TRBJ2-7; the D is unclear. V dropped 5 bases and J dropped 3 bases, with 8 bases sitting between them. CDR1 MGHDK and CDR2 SYGVNS come from the germline V gene. This CDR3 is built from 12 residues. CDR3 in amino acids: CASSSNYYEQYF. CDR3 coding DNA: TGTGCCAGCAGTTCGAATTACTACGAGCAGTACTTC.